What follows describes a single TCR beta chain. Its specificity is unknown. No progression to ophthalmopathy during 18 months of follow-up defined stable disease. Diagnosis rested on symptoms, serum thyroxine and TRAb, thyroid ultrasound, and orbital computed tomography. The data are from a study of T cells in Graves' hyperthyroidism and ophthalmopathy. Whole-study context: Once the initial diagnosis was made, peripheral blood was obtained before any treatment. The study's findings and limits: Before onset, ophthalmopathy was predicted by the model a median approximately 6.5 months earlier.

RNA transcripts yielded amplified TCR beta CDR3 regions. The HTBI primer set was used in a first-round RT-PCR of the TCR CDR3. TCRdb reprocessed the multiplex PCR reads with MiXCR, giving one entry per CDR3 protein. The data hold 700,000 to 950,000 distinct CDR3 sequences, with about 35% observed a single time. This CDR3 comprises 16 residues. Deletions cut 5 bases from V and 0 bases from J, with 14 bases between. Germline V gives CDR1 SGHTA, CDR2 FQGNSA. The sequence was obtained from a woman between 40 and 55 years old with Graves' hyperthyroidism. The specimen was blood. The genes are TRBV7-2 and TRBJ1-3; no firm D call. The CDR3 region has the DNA TGTGCCAGCAGCAGGCCTCCTCCCGACTCTGGAAACACCATATATTTT. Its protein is CASSRPPPDSGNTIYF.